This T cell receptor (beta chain) was documented in a study of PD-1 blockade in classical Hodgkin lymphoma. CDR3 length: 11 amino acids. V lost 4 bases to trimming and J lost 9 bases, with 8 bases between them. TCRdb keeps only in-frame clones here, not all; method: immunoSEQ multiplex PCR. The sample gives over 9,000 clones, just over 85% of which show up once; just under 15% is in the top ten. Described time point: newly diagnosed, previously untreated cHL patient sample. CD8+ T cell isolation from thawed PBMCs was performed by magnetic negative selection. Newly diagnosed, untreated classical Hodgkin lymphoma PBMCs provided comparison. Turning to this clone: The antigen remains unidentified.

Study outcomes and limitations: Undefined causes, possibly disease activity or prior therapy, underlie the repertoire differences. The study reported lower baseline TCR diversity in newly diagnosed patients than in healthy donors.

Sequences were obtained from CD8+ T cells from blood. The receptor's source is a human donor with classical Hodgkin lymphoma. The V and J genes are TRBV7-1 and TRBJ2-3; D remains unclear. TRBV7-1 is an ORF, with its function uncertain. CDR3 amino acids: CASSYIGTQYF. The DNA of the CDR3 is TGTGCCAGCAGCTACATTGGAACGCAGTATTTT.